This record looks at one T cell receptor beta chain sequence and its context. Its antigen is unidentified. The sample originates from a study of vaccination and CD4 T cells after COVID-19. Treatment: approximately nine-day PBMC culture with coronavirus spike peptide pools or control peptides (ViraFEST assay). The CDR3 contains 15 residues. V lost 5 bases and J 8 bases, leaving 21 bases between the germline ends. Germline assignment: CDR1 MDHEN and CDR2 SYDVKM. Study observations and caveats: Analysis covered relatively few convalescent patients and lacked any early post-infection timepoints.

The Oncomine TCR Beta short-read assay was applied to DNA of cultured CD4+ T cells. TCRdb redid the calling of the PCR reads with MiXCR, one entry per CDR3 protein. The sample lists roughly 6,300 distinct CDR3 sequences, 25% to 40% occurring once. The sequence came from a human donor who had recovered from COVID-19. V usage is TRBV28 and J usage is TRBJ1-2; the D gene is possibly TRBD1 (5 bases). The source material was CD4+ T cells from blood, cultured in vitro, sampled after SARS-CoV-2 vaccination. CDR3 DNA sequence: TGTGCCAGCAGTCCTTTTGGGAGGGGCGCGGGAGGCTACACCTTC. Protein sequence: CASSPFGRGAGGYTF.